The 6 T cell receptor beta chains below all came from one sample that was sequenced in a study of blood T cell repertoires in COVID-19. Sequencing was performed with immunoSEQ multiplex PCR; in TCRdb, only in-frame clones are kept and a portion is missing. This sample carries some 130,000 clones, about four fifths of them seen once, and the ten largest clones take about 15%. The sample was peripheral blood. The receptors shown here come from a woman over 75 with acute or convalescent COVID-19.

The chain joins TRBV30 to TRBJ2-7, with TRBD1 identical over 8 bases. The germline V gene has CDR1 GTSNPN and CDR2 SVGIG (reference sequence). Unmatched junction bases numbered 7, after V lost 0 bases and J lost 3 bases. The CDR3 extends over 15 amino acids. The CDR3: CAWSVGSGGYYEQYF. As DNA, the CDR3 is TGTGCCTGGAGTGTAGGGTCAGGGGGCTACTACGAGCAGTACTTC.

The rearrangement joins TRBV5-1 to TRBJ1-5, with D unresolved. Germline-derived CDR1 and CDR2 are SGHRS and YFSETQ. The ends were cut back, 0 bases at V and 2 bases at J, with 12 bases in the middle. This CDR3 spans 16 amino acids. The CDR3 DNA is TGCGCCAGCAGCTTGGTCGCGGGTGATGGCAATCAGCCCCAGCATTTT. This translates into CASSLVAGDGNQPQHF. Based on the CDR3 plus reference TRBV5-1 and TRBJ1-5, the full variable domain is KAGVTQTPRYLIKTRGQQVTLSCSPISGHRSVSWYQQTPGQGLQFLFEYFSETQRNKGNFPGRFSGRQFSNSRSEMNVSTLELGDSALYLCASSLVAGDGNQPQHFGDGTRLSIL.

The chain couples TRBV27 to TRBJ2-2; 9 nucleotides agree with TRBD2. The CDR3 covers 15 residues. CDR1 is MNHEY, CDR2 SMNVEV, per germline (reference sequence). Germline trimming cut 6 bases from V and 4 bases from J; bases unmatched to any gene: 6. The CDR3 loop is CASRNRREGTGELFF. The CDR3 region has the DNA TGTGCCAGCAGAAACAGGCGGGAGGGCACCGGGGAGCTGTTTTTT.

The rearrangement joins TRBV5-6 to TRBJ2-6; a weak D match, TRBD1 (6 bases). V gave up 2 bases and J gave up 1 base, with 13 bases separating them. The CDR3 sequence is 17 residues long. The germline gives CDR1 SGHDT, CDR2 YYEEEE. The CDR3 loop reads CASSFTGSYSGANVLTF. DNA for the CDR3: TGTGCCAGCAGCTTTACAGGGTCATATTCTGGGGCCAACGTCCTGACTTTC.

The gene calls are TRBV18 and TRBJ1-6; TRBD1 agrees at 10 bases. Germline V lookup: CDR1 KGHSH, CDR2 LQKENI. V lost 3 bases, J lost 7 bases, and 3 bases stayed unmatched. The CDR3 loop spans 15 amino acids. Here the CDR3 reads CASSPQTGGNSPLHF. In nucleotides, the CDR3 is TGTGCCAGCTCACCCCAGACAGGGGGCAATTCACCCCTCCACTTT.

The rearrangement uses TRBV19 and TRBJ2-2; D gene ambiguous. V lost 3 bases, J lost 1 base, and 6 bases lay in between. The CDR3 runs 14 residues. Looked up from germline, CDR1 is LNHDA and CDR2 is SQIVND (reference sequence). The CDR3 protein is CASSMTGNTGELFF. Written as DNA, the CDR3 is TGTGCCAGTAGTATGACGGGGAACACCGGGGAGCTGTTTTTT.